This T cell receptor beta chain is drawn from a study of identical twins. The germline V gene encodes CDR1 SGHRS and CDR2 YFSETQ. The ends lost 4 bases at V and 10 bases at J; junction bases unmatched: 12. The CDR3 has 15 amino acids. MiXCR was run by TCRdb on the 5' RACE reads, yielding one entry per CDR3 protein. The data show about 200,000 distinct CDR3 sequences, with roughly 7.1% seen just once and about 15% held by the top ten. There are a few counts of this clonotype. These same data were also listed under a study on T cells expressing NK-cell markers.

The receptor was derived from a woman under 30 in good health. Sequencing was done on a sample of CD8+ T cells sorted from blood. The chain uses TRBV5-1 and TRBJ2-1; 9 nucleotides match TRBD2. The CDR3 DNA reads TGCGCCAGCAGCCCACATAGCGGGAGTTCATGGGAGCAGTTCTTC. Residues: CASSPHSGSSWEQFF.